These 16 T cell receptor beta chains were all obtained from the same sample, sequenced in a study of cytomegalovirus exposure and HLA in healthy donors. PCR involved 60 Vbeta and 13 Jbeta primers. The method was immunoSEQ multiplex PCR; TCRdb's version includes in-frame clones alone and lacks a portion of them. This table has some 170,000 clones, approximately 85% appearing once. The sequencing sample was made of PBMCs. Every receptor here comes from a girl between 2 and 10 years old in good health and CMV-seropositive.

The genes are TRBV2 and TRBJ2-5; maybe TRBD1 (6 bases). The V and J ends lost 8 bases and 12 bases respectively, with 13 bases between them. CDR1 SNHLY and CDR2 FYNNEI come from the germline V gene. The CDR3 sequence is 10 residues long. DNA for the CDR3: TGTGCCAGCCGGAACAGGGCGAAGTACTTC. Its protein is CASRNRAKYF.

The rearrangement uses TRBV6-6 and TRBJ2-5; tentative D call: TRBD2 (6 bases). Germline lookup yields CDR1 MNHNY and CDR2 SVGAGI (reference sequence). The CDR3 contains 15 residues. Trimming took off 5 bases at V and 1 base at J, with 14 bases between the two ends. The CDR3 DNA reads as TGTGCCAGCAGTCCACACCGGGACTCCCAAGAGACCCAGTACTTC. Amino acid sequence: CASSPHRDSQETQYF.

The chain carries TRBV19 and TRBJ2-7; 7 positions agree with TRBD1. The V gene end was trimmed by 10 bases and the J gene end by 0 bases; junction bases not matched to a gene: 6. This CDR3 is built from 13 residues. Germline V lookup: CDR1 LNHDA, CDR2 SQIVND (reference sequence). The chain's CDR3 is CATKGQSSYEQYF. DNA of the CDR3: TGTGCCACTAAGGGACAGAGCTCCTACGAGCAGTACTTC.

V gene TRBV5-4 combines with J gene TRBJ2-1, with TRBD2 identical over 12 bases. From germline, CDR1 is SGHNT and CDR2 YYREEE (reference sequence). The CDR3 has 17 amino acids. V lost 4 bases to trimming and J lost 0 bases; unmatched junction nucleotides: 5. In DNA, the CDR3 is TGTGCCAGCAGCGGCGGGACTAGCGGGTACTCCTACAATGAGCAGTTCTTC. Protein product: CASSGGTSGYSYNEQFF. The complete variable domain, with remaining parts taken from reference TRBV5-4 and TRBJ2-1, reads ETGVTQSPTHLIKTRGQQVTLRCSSQSGHNTVSWYQQALGQGPQFIFQYYREEENGRGNFPPRFSGLQFPNYSSELNVNALELDDSALYLCASSGGTSGYSYNEQFFGPGTRLTVL.

J is TRBJ2-3 and V is TRBV5-4, with 12 bases lining up with TRBD2. Per the germline V gene, CDR1 is SGHNT and CDR2 is YYREEE (reference sequence). Germline trimming cut 4 bases from V and 5 bases from J; bases unmatched to any gene: 11. The CDR3 runs 17 residues. This CDR3 is CASSTPTSGSQGDTQYF. The DNA for the CDR3 is TGTGCCAGCAGCACGCCGACTAGCGGGAGTCAAGGAGATACGCAGTATTTT.

The chain joins TRBV9 to TRBJ1-2; 9 positions match TRBD1. Germline loops: CDR1 SGDLS, CDR2 YYNGEE. Trimming cost V 2 bases and J 4 bases; bases outside gene matches: 3. The CDR3 consists of 14 residues. The CDR3 DNA follows: TGTGCCAGCAGCGTCGGACAGGGGCCCTATGGCTACACCTTC. This codes for CASSVGQGPYGYTF.

V and J are TRBV6-6 and TRBJ2-3; 7 bases agree with TRBD2. The CDR3 runs to 16 residues. CDR1 and CDR2 from the germline V gene are MNHNY and SVGAGI (reference sequence). The V gene end was trimmed by 4 bases and the J gene end by 4 bases; junction bases not matched to a gene: 11. CDR3 in amino acids: CASSFKLAYIADTQYF. The CDR3 DNA sequence: TGTGCCAGCAGTTTTAAACTAGCGTATATCGCAGATACGCAGTATTTT.

This chain joins TRBV30 and TRBJ2-2; D may be TRBD2 (5 bases). The CDR3 runs to 15 residues. Trimming took off 5 bases at V and 4 bases at J, with 17 bases between the two ends. Germline V CDR1 and CDR2: GTSNPN, SVGIG (reference sequence). CDR3 sequence (DNA): TGTGCCTGGTCCCCCGGGGAAGAGGGCACCGGGGAGCTGTTTTTT. The encoded protein is CAWSPGEEGTGELFF. The full variable domain, in which reference TRBV30 and TRBJ2-2 provide the parts outside the CDR3, is SQTIHQWPATLVQPVGSPLSLECTVEGTSNPNLYWYRQAAGRGLQLLFYSVGIGQISSEVPQNLSASRPQDRQFILSSKKLLLSDSGFYLCAWSPGEEGTGELFFGEGSRLTVL.

V gene TRBV6-6 combines with J gene TRBJ1-4; weak D call: TRBD1 (5 bases). Germline V lookup: CDR1 MNHNY, CDR2 SVGAGI (reference sequence). V gave up 6 bases and J gave up 4 bases, with 15 bases separating them. The CDR3 spans 15 residues. The CDR3 is CASRGGGHFNEKLFF. CDR3 sequence (DNA): TGTGCCAGCAGGGGGGGAGGACACTTTAATGAAAAACTGTTTTTT.

This chain joins TRBV6-4 and TRBJ2-3; 9 bases are a match to TRBD2. Per germline, CDR1 MRHNA and CDR2 SNTAGT. The CDR3 extends over 15 amino acids. V shed 2 bases, J shed 0 bases, and the junction held 0 bases outside the gene matches. The CDR3 here is CASSDSGGSTDTQYF. In DNA, the CDR3 is TGTGCCAGCAGTGACAGCGGGGGGAGCACAGATACGCAGTATTTT.

The chain has TRBV6-1 and TRBJ2-7; TRBD2 might be the D (6 bases). The ends were cut back, 6 bases at V and 0 bases at J, with 15 bases in the middle. The CDR3 length is 15 residues. The germline gives CDR1 MNHNS, CDR2 SASEGT. CDR3 DNA: TGTGCCAGCAGGACTCGGGACTCGACCTCCTACGAGCAGTACTTC. Its translation: CASRTRDSTSYEQYF.

In DNA, the CDR3 is TGTGCCAGCAGCTTAGCGGAGACCCAGTACTTC. As protein: CASSLAETQYF. The chain links TRBV13 to TRBJ2-5; the D is unclear. CDR3 length: 11 amino acids. CDR1 and CDR2 (germline): PRHDT, FYEKMQ (reference sequence). The ends were cut back, 1 base at V and 5 bases at J, with 2 bases in the middle.

In DNA, the CDR3 is TGCGCCAGCAGCTCCTGGGGAGGCGACTCTGGAAACACCATATATTTT. Its protein is CASSSWGGDSGNTIYF. The chain joins TRBV5-1 to TRBJ1-3, with no clear D. The CDR3 has 16 amino acids. The V gene's germline CDR1 is SGHRS and CDR2 YFSETQ. V lost 3 bases to trimming and J lost 0 bases, with 13 bases between them.

Only one count was recorded for this clone. This chain connects TRBV5-1 to TRBJ1-4; no clear D. The CDR3 is 13 amino acids. Germline-derived CDR1 and CDR2 are SGHRS and YFSETQ. Trimming stripped 1 base from V and 5 bases from J, with 6 bases between. The CDR3 sequence is CASSLPRNEKLFF. CDR3 bases: TGCGCCAGCAGCTTGCCGAGAAATGAAAAACTGTTTTTT.

This clone was detected only a few times. The gene calls are TRBV18 and TRBJ1-2, with TRBD1 matching 7 bases. J lost 4 bases, V lost 3 bases, and 8 bases had no gene match. This CDR3 has 15 amino acids. Germline-derived CDR1 and CDR2 are KGHSH and LQKENI. The CDR3 DNA is TGTGCCAGCTCACCCCAGACAGGGTCGGGCTATGGCTACACCTTC. Protein: CASSPQTGSGYGYTF.

The CDR3 region is CASSQDGTGLADTQYF. As DNA, the CDR3 is TGCGCCAGCAGCCAAGATGGGACAGGGCTTGCAGATACGCAGTATTTT. V usage is TRBV4-1 and J usage is TRBJ2-3; TRBD1 agrees at 9 bases. The CDR3 has 16 residues. Trimming removed 0 bases from V and 4 bases from J; junction bases left unmatched: 5. Germline V lookup: CDR1 MGHRA, CDR2 YSYEKL.